The next 9 T cell receptor beta chains were all read from a single sample in a study of OX40 agonist ivuxolimab in advanced cancers. TCRdb's copy holds only in-frame clones and misses some; the assay was immunoSEQ multiplex PCR. The sample has around 85,000 clones; about 90% are singletons. The starting material was CD4+ or CD8+ T cells sorted from blood, obtained in a trial of the OX40 agonist ivuxolimab. Every receptor here comes from an adult with an advanced solid tumor such as melanoma, head and neck, liver or kidney cancer.

This sequence joins TRBV7-6 and TRBJ2-3; the match to TRBD2 covers 7 bases. Germline CDR1 and CDR2: SGHVS and FNYEAQ. The ends lost 4 bases at V and 5 bases at J; junction bases unmatched: 9. The CDR3 length is 15 residues. This chain's CDR3 is CASSSWERDVDTQYF. The CDR3, as DNA: TGTGCCAGCAGCTCCTGGGAGCGGGACGTAGATACGCAGTATTTT.

This rearrangement joins TRBV6-6 to TRBJ2-3; TRBD1 is a possible D gene (6 bases). The CDR3 contains 15 residues. The germline CDR1 and CDR2 sequences are MNHNY and SVGAGI (reference sequence). V was clipped by 2 bases and J by 0 bases, with 9 bases between them. The CDR3 loop reads CASSYPTGSTDTQYF. The CDR3, as DNA: TGTGCCAGCAGTTACCCCACAGGGAGCACAGATACGCAGTATTTT.

The J gene is TRBJ2-1, the V gene TRBV13; D call uncertain. Deletions cut 1 base from V and 5 bases from J, with 18 bases between. CDR1 and CDR2 (germline): PRHDT, FYEKMQ (reference sequence). The CDR3 spans 17 residues. CDR3 region: CASSLAQLHDYNNEQFF. The CDR3 DNA follows: TGTGCCAGCAGCTTAGCCCAGCTACACGATTACAACAATGAGCAGTTCTTC.

The V and J genes are TRBV11-3 and TRBJ1-3; D perhaps matches TRBD1 (6 bases). The ends were cut back, 1 base at V and 4 bases at J, with 17 bases in the middle. The CDR3 runs 17 residues. CDR1 SGHNT and CDR2 YENEEA come from the germline V gene. CDR3 in amino acids: CASSLVMGAEDGNTIYF. The CDR3 DNA reads as TGTGCCAGCAGCTTAGTGATGGGGGCCGAGGACGGAAACACCATATATTTT. The variable domain in full, completed from reference TRBV11-3 and TRBJ1-3, reads EAGVVQSPRYKIIEKKQPVAFWCNPISGHNTLYWYLQNLGQGPELLIRYENEEAVDDSQLPKDRFSAERLKGVDSTLKIQPAELGDSAVYLCASSLVMGAEDGNTIYFGEGSWLTVV.

The J gene is TRBJ2-1, the V gene TRBV2, with 12 bases aligning to TRBD1. The CDR3 is 16 amino acids. Per germline, CDR1 SNHLY and CDR2 FYNNEI. With V trimmed by 0 bases and J by 7 bases, 4 bases remained unmatched. CDR3: CASSEAGQGARNEQFF. The CDR3 coding sequence is TGTGCCAGCAGTGAAGCGGGACAGGGGGCGCGGAATGAGCAGTTCTTC.

V usage is TRBV2 and J usage is TRBJ2-3; 10 bases align to TRBD1. This CDR3 has 14 amino acids. V shed 6 bases and J 5 bases; nucleotides not matched to a gene: 5. Looked up from germline, CDR1 is SNHLY and CDR2 is FYNNEI. The CDR3 bases are TGTGCCAGCAGGACAGGGGGCGGAGAAGATACGCAGTATTTT. Protein product: CASRTGGGEDTQYF. Using reference TRBV2 and TRBJ2-3 for the parts outside the CDR3, the full variable domain is EPEVTQTPSHQVTQMGQEVILRCVPISNHLYFYWYRQILGQKVEFLVSFYNNEISEKSEIFDDQFSVERPDGSNFTLKIRSTKLEDSAMYFCASRTGGGEDTQYFGPGTRLTVL.

The rearrangement joins TRBV19 to TRBJ2-1; possible D gene TRBD2, 5 bases. Germline V gene data show CDR1 as LNHDA and CDR2 as SQIVND (reference sequence). This CDR3 is built from 14 residues. Trimming left V 1 base short and J 3 bases short, with 7 bases between. The CDR3: CASSIGDYYNEQFF. In DNA form, the CDR3 reads TGTGCCAGTAGTATAGGCGACTACTACAATGAGCAGTTCTTC.

This chain joins TRBV7-2 and TRBJ1-1; no clear D gene. The germline gives CDR1 SGHTA, CDR2 FQGNSA. V lost 1 base and J lost 1, with 10 bases in between. This CDR3 contains 15 residues. CDR3 in DNA: TGTGCCAGCAGCTTAGGTCCGGCCGGGAACACTGAAGCTTTCTTT. Its translation: CASSLGPAGNTEAFF.

The chain is built from TRBV15 and TRBJ2-1; D may be TRBD1 or TRBD2 (5 bases each). Between the trimmed V and J ends, which lost 1 base and 7 bases, there was a span of 17 bases. CDR1 is LNHNV, CDR2 YYDKDF, per germline (reference sequence). CDR3 size: 16 residues. CDR3 region: CATSRGWGEGLNEQFF. The CDR3 nucleotides are TGTGCCACCAGCAGAGGCTGGGGAGAGGGGTTGAATGAGCAGTTCTTC.